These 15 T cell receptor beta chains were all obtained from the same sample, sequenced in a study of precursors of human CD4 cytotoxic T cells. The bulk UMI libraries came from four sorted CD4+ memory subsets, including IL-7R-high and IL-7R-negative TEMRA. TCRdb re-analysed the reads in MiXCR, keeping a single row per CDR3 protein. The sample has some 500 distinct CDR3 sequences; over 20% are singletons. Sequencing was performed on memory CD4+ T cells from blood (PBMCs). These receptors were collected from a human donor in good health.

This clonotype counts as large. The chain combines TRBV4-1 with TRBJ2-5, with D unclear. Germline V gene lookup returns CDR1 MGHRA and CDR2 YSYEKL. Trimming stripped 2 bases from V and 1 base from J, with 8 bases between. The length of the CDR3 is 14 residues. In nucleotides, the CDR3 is TGCGCCAGCAGCCAAATCATGCTCCAAGAGACCCAGTACTTC. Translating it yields CASSQIMLQETQYF.

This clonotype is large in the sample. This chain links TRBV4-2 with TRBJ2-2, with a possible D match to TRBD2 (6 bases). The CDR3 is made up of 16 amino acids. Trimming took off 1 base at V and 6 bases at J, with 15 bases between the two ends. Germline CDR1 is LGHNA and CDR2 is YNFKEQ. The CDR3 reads CASSQGGGEAAGELFF. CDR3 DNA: TGTGCCAGCAGCCAAGGGGGTGGGGAGGCAGCCGGGGAGCTGTTTTTT.

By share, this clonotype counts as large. The DNA for the CDR3 is TGTGCCAGCAGTCGGGACAGGAATAATTCACCCCTCCACTTT. Translation: CASSRDRNNSPLHF. The genes are TRBV2 and TRBJ1-6; 8 positions match TRBD1. The CDR3 extends over 14 amino acids. The germline gives CDR1 SNHLY, CDR2 FYNNEI. Germline trimming cut 5 bases from V and 5 bases from J; bases unmatched to any gene: 2.

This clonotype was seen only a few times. CDR3 protein: CASSQEFRPAAVVGTLETQYF. CDR3 nucleotides: TGCGCCAGCAGCCAAGAGTTCAGGCCGGCGGCCGTGGTGGGTACATTAGAGACCCAGTACTTC. The V and J genes are TRBV4-3 and TRBJ2-5; D not resolved. The V and J ends lost 0 bases and 4 bases respectively, with 30 bases between them. CDR1 and CDR2 (germline): LGHNA, YSLEER. The CDR3 is 21 residues long.

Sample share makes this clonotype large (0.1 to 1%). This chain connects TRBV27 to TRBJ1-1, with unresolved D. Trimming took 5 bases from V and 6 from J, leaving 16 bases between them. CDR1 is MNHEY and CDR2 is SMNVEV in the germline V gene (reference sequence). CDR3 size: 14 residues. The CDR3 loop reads CASSRSAEIAEAFF. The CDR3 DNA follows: TGTGCCAGCAGTCGGTCGGCCGAGATAGCTGAAGCTTTCTTT.

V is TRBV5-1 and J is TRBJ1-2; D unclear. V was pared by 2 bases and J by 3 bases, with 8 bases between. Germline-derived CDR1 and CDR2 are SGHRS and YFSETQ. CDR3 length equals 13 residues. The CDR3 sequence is CASSFVTDYGYTF. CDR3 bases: TGCGCCAGCAGCTTTGTGACCGACTATGGCTACACCTTC. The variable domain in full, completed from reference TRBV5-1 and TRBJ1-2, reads KAGVTQTPRYLIKTRGQQVTLSCSPISGHRSVSWYQQTPGQGLQFLFEYFSETQRNKGNFPGRFSGRQFSNSRSEMNVSTLELGDSALYLCASSFVTDYGYTFGSGTRLTVV.

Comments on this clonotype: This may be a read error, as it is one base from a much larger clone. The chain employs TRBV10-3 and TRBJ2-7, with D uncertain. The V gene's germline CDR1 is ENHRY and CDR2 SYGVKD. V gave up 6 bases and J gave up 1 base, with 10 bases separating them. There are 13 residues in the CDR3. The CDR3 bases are TGTGCCATCAGCAGACCGGTGTCCTACGAGCAGTACTTC. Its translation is CAISRPVSYEQYF.

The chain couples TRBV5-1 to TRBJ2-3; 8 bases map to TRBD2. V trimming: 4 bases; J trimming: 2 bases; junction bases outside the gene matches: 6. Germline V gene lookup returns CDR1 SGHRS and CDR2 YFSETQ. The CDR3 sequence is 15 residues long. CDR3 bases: TGCGCCAGCAGCCCGCCAGCGGGGGACACAGATACGCAGTATTTT. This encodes CASSPPAGDTDTQYF. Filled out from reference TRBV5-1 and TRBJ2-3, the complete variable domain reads KAGVTQTPRYLIKTRGQQVTLSCSPISGHRSVSWYQQTPGQGLQFLFEYFSETQRNKGNFPGRFSGRQFSNSRSEMNVSTLELGDSALYLCASSPPAGDTDTQYFGPGTRLTVL.

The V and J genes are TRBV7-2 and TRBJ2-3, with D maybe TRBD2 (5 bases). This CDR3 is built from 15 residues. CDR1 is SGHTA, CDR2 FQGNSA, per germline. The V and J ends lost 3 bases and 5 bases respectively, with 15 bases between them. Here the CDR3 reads CASSLDGEGGDTQYF. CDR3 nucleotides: TGTGCCAGCAGCTTGGATGGCGAGGGTGGAGATACGCAGTATTTT.

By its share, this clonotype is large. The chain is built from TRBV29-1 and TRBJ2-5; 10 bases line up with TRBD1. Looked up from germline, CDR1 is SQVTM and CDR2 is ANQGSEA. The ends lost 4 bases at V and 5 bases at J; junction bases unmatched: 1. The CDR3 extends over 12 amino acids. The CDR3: CSVGQGAETQYF. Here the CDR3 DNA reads TGCAGCGTTGGACAGGGGGCGGAGACCCAGTACTTC.

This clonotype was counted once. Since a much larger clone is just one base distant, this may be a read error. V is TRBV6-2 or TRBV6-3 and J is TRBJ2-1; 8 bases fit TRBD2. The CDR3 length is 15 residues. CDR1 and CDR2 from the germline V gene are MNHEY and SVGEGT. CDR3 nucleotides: TGTGCCAGCAGTAAACTAGCGGCTACTTACAATGGGCAGTTCTTC. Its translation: CASSKLAATYNGQFF.

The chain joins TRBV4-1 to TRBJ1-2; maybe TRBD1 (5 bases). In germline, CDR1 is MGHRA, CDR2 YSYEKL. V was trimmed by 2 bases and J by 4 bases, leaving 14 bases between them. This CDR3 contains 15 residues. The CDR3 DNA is TGCGCCAGCAGCCAACTTACCTTGGGGGGCTATGGCTACACCTTC. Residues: CASSQLTLGGYGYTF.

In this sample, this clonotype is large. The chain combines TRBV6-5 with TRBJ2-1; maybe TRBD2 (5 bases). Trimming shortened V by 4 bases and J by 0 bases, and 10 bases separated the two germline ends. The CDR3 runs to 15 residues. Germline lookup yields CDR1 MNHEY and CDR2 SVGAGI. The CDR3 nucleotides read TGTGCCAGCAGTTCGATAGGAGGCTCCTACAATGAGCAGTTCTTC. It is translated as CASSSIGGSYNEQFF.

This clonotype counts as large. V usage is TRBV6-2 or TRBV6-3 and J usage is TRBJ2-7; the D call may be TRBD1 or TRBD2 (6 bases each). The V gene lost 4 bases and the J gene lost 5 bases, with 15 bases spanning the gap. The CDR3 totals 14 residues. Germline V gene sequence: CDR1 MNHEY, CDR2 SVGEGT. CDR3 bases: TGTGCCAGCAGTTCCTTCCCAGGGGAGGACGAGCAGTACTTC. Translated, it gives CASSSFPGEDEQYF.

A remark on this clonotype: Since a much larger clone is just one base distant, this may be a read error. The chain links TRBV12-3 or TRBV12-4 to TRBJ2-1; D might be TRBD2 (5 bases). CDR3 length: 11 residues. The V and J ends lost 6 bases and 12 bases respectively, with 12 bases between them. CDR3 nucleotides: TGTGCCAGCAGCCCACGCGAGGGGCAGTTCTTC. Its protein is CASSPREGQFF.